This record looks at one T cell receptor beta chain sequence and its context. Antigen specificity is unknown. Here immunoSEQ multiplex PCR was the method, and the copy in TCRdb shows in-frame clones only, minus some. In the table there are approximately 66,000 clones, around 85% of which are singletons. The data derive from a study of OX40 agonist ivuxolimab in advanced cancers. Study conclusions and caveats: Some patients who did not respond also had low normalized T-cell clonal expansion. Among the lowest peripheral clonal expansion occurred in 0.1-3.0 mg/kg partial responders. Expanded clones were, on average, more numerous in CD8+ T cells than in CD4+.

Autoimmune disease history or systemic immunosuppression was exclusionary. The germline CDR1 and CDR2 sequences are SEHNR and FQNEAQ (reference sequence). The germline V and J ends were trimmed by 2 bases and 4 bases, with 4 bases remaining between them. This CDR3 contains 12 residues. The sequence was collected from an adult with an advanced solid tumor such as melanoma, head and neck, liver or kidney cancer. The chain joins TRBV7-9 to TRBJ2-3, with D uncertain. The sample consisted of CD4+ or CD8+ T cells sorted from blood, taken in a trial of the OX40 agonist ivuxolimab. CDR3: CASSLMPDTQYF. In DNA, the CDR3 is TGTGCCAGCAGCTTAATGCCAGATACGCAGTATTTT.